This TCR beta chain is from a study of blood T cell repertoires in COVID-19. Study-wide context: Sites across the United States, Italy and Spain contributed samples from acute and convalescent COVID-19. The cDNA or gDNA used as material had been derived from T cells, B-cell-depleted T cells, or PBMCs.

How the authors handled the data: It was from reference gene primer amplification that nucleated cell counts were estimated. The assay was immunoSEQ multiplex PCR, and TCRdb's table has in-frame clones only and misses some. D and trimming were read from the DNA, whereas the V and J calls and clone size are those reported in that table. This table has about 82,000 clones, 80% appearing once. Trimming removed 7 bases from V and 0 bases from J, with 13 bases in between. This CDR3 has 15 amino acids. In germline, CDR1 is MDHEN, CDR2 SYDVKM. The chain recombines TRBV28 with TRBJ1-5; tentative D call: TRBD1 (5 bases). This TCR came from a middle-aged woman with active or convalescent COVID-19. The sequencing input was peripheral blood. The CDR3 sequence: CASTSDGHSNQPQHF. In DNA, the CDR3 is TGTGCCAGCACCTCGGACGGACATAGCAATCAGCCCCAGCATTTT.